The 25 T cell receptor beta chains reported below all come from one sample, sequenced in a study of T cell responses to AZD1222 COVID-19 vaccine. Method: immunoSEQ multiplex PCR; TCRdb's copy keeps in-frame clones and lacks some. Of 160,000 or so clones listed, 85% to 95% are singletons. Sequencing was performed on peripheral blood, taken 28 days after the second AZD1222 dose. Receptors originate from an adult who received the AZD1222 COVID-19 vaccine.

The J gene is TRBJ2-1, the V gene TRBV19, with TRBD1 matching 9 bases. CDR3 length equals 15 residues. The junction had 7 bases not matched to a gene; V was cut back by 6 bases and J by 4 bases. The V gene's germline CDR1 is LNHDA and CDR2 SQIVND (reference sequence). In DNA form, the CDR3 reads TGTGCCAGTAGACCGACCGGGACAGGGTACAATGAGCAGTTCTTC. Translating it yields CASRPTGTGYNEQFF.

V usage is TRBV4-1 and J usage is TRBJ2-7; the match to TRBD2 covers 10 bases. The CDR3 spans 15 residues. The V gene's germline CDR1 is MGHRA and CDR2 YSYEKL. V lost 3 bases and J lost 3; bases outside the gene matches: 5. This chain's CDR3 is CASSQEGTSVYEQYF. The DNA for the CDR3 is TGCGCCAGCAGCCAGGAAGGGACTAGCGTCTACGAGCAGTACTTC.

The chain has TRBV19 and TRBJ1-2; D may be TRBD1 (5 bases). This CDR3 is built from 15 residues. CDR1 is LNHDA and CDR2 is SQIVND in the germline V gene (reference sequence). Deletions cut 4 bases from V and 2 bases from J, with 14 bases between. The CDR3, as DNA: TGTGCCAGTAGTACTCGGCAGGGTTTAAACTATGGCTACACCTTC. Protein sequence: CASSTRQGLNYGYTF.

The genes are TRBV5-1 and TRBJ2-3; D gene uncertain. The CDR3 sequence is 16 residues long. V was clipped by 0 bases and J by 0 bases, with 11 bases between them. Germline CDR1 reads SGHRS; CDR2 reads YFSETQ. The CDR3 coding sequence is TGCGCCAGCAGCTTGGGGTTGTTAGAAAGCACAGATACGCAGTATTTT. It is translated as CASSLGLLESTDTQYF.

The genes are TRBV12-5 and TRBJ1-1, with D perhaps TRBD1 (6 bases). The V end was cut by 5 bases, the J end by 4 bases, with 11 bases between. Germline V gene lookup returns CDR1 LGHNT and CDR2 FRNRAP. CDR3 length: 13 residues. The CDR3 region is CASGRDIATEAFF. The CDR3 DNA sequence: TGTGCTAGTGGTCGGGACATAGCCACTGAAGCTTTCTTT.

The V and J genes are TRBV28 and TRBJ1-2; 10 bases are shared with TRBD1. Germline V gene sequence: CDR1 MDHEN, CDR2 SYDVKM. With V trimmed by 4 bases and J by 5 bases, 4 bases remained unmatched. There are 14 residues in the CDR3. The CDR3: CASSSGTGVYGYTF. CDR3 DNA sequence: TGTGCCAGCAGTTCCGGGACAGGGGTATATGGCTACACCTTC.

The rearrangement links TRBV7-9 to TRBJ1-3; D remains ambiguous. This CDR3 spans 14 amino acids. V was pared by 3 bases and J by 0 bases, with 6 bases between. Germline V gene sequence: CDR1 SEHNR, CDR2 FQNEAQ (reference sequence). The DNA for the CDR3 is TGTGCCAGCAGCTTTGGAGTCTCTGGAAACACCATATATTTT. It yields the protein CASSFGVSGNTIYF.

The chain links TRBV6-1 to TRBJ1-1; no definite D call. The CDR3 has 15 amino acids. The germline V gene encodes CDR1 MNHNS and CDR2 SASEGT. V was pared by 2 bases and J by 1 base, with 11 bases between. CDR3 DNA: TGTGCCAGCAGTGAAAAGAGTATCTGGAACACTGAAGCTTTCTTT. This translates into CASSEKSIWNTEAFF.

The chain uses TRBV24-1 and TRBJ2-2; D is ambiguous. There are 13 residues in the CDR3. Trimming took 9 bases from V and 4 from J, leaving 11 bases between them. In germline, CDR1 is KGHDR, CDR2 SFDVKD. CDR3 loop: CATSTPITGELFF. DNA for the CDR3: TGTGCCACCTCAACCCCCATCACCGGGGAGCTGTTTTTT.

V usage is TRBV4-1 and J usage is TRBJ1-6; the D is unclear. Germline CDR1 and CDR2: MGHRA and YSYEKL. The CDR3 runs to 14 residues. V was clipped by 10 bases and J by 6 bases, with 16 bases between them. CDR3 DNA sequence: TGCGCCACCGCGGCGGCCCGAAGTAATTCACCCCTCCACTTT. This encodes CATAAARSNSPLHF.

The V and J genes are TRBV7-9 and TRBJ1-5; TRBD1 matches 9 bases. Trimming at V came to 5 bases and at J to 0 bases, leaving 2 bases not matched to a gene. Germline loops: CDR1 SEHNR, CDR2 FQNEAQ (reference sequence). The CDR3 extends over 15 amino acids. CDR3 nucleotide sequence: TGTGCCAGCAGCCTGGGACAGGGTAGCAATCAGCCCCAGCATTTT. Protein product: CASSLGQGSNQPQHF. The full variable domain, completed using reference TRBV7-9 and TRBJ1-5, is DTGVSQNPRHKITKRGQNVTFRCDPISEHNRLYWYRQTLGQGPEFLTYFQNEAQLEKSRLLSDRFSAERPKGSFSTLEIQRTEQGDSAMYLCASSLGQGSNQPQHFGDGTRLSIL.

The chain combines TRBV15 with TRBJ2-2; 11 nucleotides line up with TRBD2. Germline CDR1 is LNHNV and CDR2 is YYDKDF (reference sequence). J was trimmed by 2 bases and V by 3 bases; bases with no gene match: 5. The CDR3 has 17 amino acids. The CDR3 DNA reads TGTGCCACCAGCAGTAAAAGACTAGCGGGAAACACCGGGGAGCTGTTTTTT. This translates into CATSSKRLAGNTGELFF.

In DNA, the CDR3 is TGTGCCAGCTGCCGGGACCCCCCACATGAGCAGTTCTTC. Protein product: CASCRDPPHEQFF. The chain employs TRBV2 and TRBJ2-1; D may match TRBD1 or TRBD2 (5 bases each). Trimming stripped 8 bases from V and 8 bases from J, with 16 bases between. The CDR3 runs to 13 residues. Looked up from germline, CDR1 is SNHLY and CDR2 is FYNNEI.

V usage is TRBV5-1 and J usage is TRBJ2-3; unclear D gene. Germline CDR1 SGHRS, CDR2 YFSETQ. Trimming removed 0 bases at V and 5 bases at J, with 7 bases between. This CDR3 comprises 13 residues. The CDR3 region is CASSLDRRDTQYF. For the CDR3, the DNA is TGCGCCAGCAGCTTGGACAGACGAGATACGCAGTATTTT.

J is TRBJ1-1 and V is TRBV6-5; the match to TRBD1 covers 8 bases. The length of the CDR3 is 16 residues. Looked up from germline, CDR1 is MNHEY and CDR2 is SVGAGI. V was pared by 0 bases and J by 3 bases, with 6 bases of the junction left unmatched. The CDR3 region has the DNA TGTGCCAGCAGTTACTCGATTCAGGGGGCTGACACTGAAGCTTTCTTT. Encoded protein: CASSYSIQGADTEAFF.

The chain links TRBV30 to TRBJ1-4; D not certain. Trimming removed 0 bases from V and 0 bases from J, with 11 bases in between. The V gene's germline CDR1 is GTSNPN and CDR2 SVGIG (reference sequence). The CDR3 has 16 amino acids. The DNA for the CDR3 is TGTGCCTGGAGTGTTCCCTGGAAGTCAACTAATGAAAAACTGTTTTTT. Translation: CAWSVPWKSTNEKLFF.

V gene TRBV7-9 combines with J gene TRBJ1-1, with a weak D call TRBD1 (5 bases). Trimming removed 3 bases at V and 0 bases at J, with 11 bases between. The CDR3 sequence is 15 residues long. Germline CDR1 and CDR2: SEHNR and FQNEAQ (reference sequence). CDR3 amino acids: CASSFIGTLNTEAFF. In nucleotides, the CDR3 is TGTGCCAGCAGCTTTATAGGGACCCTGAACACTGAAGCTTTCTTT.

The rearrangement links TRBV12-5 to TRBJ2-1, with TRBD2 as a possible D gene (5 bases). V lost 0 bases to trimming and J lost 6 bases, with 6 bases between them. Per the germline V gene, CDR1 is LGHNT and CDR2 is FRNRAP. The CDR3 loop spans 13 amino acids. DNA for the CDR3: TGTGCTAGTGGTTTGGTACGGGGCAATGAGCAGTTCTTC. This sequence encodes CASGLVRGNEQFF. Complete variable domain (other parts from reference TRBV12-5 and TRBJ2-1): DARVTQTPRHKVTEMGQEVTMRCQPILGHNTVFWYRQTMMQGLELLAYFRNRAPLDDSGMPKDRFSAEMPDATLATLKIQPSEPRDSAVYFCASGLVRGNEQFFGPGTRLTVL.

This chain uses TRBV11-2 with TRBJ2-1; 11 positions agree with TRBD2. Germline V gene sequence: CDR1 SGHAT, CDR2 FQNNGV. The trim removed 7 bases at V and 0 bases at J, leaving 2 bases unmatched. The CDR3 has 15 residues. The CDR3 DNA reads TGTGCCAGCAACCTAGCGGGAGGCTCCTACAATGAGCAGTTCTTC. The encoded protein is CASNLAGGSYNEQFF. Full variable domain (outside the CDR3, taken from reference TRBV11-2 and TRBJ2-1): EAGVAQSPRYKIIEKRQSVAFWCNPISGHATLYWYQQILGQGPKLLIQFQNNGVVDDSQLPKDRFSAERLKGVDSTLKIQPAKLEDSAVYLCASNLAGGSYNEQFFGPGTRLTVL.

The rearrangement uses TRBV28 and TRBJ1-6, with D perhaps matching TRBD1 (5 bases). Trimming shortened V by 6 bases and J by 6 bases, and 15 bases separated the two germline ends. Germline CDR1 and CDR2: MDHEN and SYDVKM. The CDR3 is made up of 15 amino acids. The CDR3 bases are TGTGCCAGCAGCTCGGGACGGCTAAGTAATTCACCCCTCCACTTT. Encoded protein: CASSSGRLSNSPLHF.

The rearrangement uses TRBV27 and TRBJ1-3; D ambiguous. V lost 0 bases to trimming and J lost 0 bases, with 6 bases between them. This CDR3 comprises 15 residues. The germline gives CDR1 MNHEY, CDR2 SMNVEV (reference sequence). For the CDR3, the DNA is TGTGCCAGCAGTTTATCAAGCTACTCTGGAAACACCATATATTTT. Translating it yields CASSLSSYSGNTIYF.

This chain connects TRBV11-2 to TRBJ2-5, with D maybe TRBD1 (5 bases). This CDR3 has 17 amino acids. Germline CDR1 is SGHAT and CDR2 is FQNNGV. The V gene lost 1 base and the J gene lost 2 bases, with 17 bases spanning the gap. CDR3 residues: CASSLGVGAPPQETQYF. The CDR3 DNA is TGTGCCAGCAGCTTAGGGGTTGGGGCTCCGCCACAAGAGACCCAGTACTTC.

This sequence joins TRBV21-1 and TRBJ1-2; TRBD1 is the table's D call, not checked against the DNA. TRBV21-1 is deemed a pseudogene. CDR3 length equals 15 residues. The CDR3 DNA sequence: TGTGCCAGCAGCAAAGCGCCAGGTACGCACTATGGCTACACCTTC. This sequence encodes CASSKAPGTHYGYTF.

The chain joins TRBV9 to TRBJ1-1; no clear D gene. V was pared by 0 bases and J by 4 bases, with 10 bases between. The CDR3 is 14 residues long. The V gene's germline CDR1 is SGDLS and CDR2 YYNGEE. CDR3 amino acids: CASSVVSAGTEAFF. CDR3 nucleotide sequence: TGTGCCAGCAGCGTAGTTAGTGCCGGCACTGAAGCTTTCTTT.

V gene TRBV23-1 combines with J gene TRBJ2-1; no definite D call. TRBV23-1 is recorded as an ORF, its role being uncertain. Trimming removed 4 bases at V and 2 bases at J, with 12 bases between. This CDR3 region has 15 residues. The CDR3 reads CASSLAELPYNEQFF. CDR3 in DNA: TGCGCCAGCAGTCTAGCAGAACTACCCTACAATGAGCAGTTCTTC.